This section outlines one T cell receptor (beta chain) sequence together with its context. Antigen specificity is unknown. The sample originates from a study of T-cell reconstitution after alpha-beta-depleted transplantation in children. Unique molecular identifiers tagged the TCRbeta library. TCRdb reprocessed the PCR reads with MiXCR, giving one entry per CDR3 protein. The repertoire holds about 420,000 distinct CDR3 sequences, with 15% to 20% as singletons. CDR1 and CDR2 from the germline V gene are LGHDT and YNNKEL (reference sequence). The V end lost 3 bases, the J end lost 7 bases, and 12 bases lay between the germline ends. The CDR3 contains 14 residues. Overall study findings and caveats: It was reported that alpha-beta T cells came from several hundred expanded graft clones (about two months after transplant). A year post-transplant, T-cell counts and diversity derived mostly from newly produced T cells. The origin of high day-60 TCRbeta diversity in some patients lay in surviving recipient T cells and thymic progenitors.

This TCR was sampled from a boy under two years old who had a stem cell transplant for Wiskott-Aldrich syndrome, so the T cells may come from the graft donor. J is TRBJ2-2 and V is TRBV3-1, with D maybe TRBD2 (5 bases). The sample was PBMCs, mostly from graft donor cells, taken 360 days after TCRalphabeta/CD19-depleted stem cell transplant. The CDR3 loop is CASSQDWWDGELFF. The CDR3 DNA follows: TGTGCCAGCAGCCAGGACTGGTGGGACGGGGAGCTGTTTTTT.